This entry lists 8 T cell receptor beta chains sequenced from one sample in a study of blood T cell repertoires in COVID-19. The protocol was immunoSEQ multiplex PCR, while the TCRdb copy is restricted to in-frame clones and leaves out a portion. The table has tens of thousands of clones, 90% to 95% seen once. Sequenced input: peripheral blood. The receptors come from a man aged 50 to 59 with active COVID-19.

CDR3 coding DNA: TGTGCCAGCTCACCGATGGGACAGGTCTCTAACTATGGCTACACCTTC. It specifies CASSPMGQVSNYGYTF. This chain links TRBV18 with TRBJ1-2, with 8 nucleotides matching TRBD1. CDR1 is KGHSH, CDR2 LQKENI, per germline. The J segment lost 0 bases and the V segment lost 3 bases, leaving 6 bases of the junction unmatched. The CDR3 is 16 residues long.

The V call is TRBV19, the J call TRBJ2-3; D uncertain. The CDR3 sequence is 16 residues long. V was clipped by 5 bases and J by 1 base, with 16 bases between them. Germline values: CDR1 LNHDA, CDR2 SQIVND (reference sequence). DNA of the CDR3: TGTGCCAGTAGTGCGAACAGTGGCAGCCGCACAGATACGCAGTATTTT. Its translation: CASSANSGSRTDTQYF.

CDR3 nucleotides: TGTGCCAGTAATCCATCAGGGAACATTGAGACCCAGTACTTC. As protein: CASNPSGNIETQYF. This rearrangement joins TRBV19 to TRBJ2-5; maybe TRBD1 (5 bases). This CDR3 spans 14 amino acids. V gave up 7 bases and J gave up 5 bases, with 17 bases separating them. Per germline, CDR1 LNHDA and CDR2 SQIVND (reference sequence).

The chain employs TRBV28 and TRBJ2-7, with 12 positions matching TRBD2. V dropped 8 bases and J dropped 5; count of bases not matched to a gene: 10. Per the germline V gene, CDR1 is MDHEN and CDR2 is SYDVKM. CDR3 length: 15 residues. CDR3 nucleotide sequence: TGTGCCAGCGCGATCCTAGCGGGAGGGCCCCACGAGCAGTACTTC. Translation gives CASAILAGGPHEQYF. The complete variable domain, with remaining parts taken from reference TRBV28 and TRBJ2-7, reads DVKVTQSSRYLVKRTGEKVFLECVQDMDHENMFWYRQDPGLGLRLIYFSYDVKMKEKGDIPEGYSVSREKKERFSLILESASTNQTSMYLCASAILAGGPHEQYFGPGTRLTVT.

This chain joins TRBV4-2 and TRBJ1-2; 7 bases are shared with TRBD1. CDR3 length equals 17 residues. The germline V gene encodes CDR1 LGHNA and CDR2 YNFKEQ. V lost 4 bases, J lost 6 bases, and 17 bases stayed unmatched. Written as DNA, the CDR3 is TGTGCCAGCAGCCCGCGCGGGGTGGCAGGGGGGTTCAATGGCTACACCTTC. It is translated as CASSPRGVAGGFNGYTF.

The rearrangement links TRBV9 to TRBJ1-4, with TRBD1 identical over 10 bases. This CDR3 is 16 amino acids long. The V gene end was trimmed by 4 bases and the J gene end by 0 bases; junction bases not matched to a gene: 3. The germline V gene has CDR1 SGDLS and CDR2 YYNGEE. CDR3 sequence reads: CASSPGQGATNEKLFF. The CDR3 DNA reads as TGTGCCAGCAGCCCCGGACAGGGGGCAACTAATGAAAAACTGTTTTTT.

The rearrangement links TRBV11-2 to TRBJ1-6, with 9 bases aligning to TRBD1. J gave up 10 bases and V 3 bases, and 10 bases lay outside the gene matches. Looked up from germline, CDR1 is SGHAT and CDR2 is FQNNGV. The CDR3 loop spans 16 amino acids. CDR3 nucleotides: TGTGCCAGCAGCTTGGGCCGGGGGACAGGGTTATCACCCCTCCACTTT. This gives the protein CASSLGRGTGLSPLHF.

The rearrangement uses TRBV6-2 or TRBV6-3 and TRBJ2-1; unclear D gene. CDR1 is MNHEY and CDR2 is SVGEGT in the germline V gene. Trimming removed 5 bases at V and 8 bases at J, with 13 bases between. The length of the CDR3 is 13 residues. This CDR3 is CASSIAHRHEQFF. The CDR3 coding sequence is TGTGCCAGCAGTATAGCCCACCGGCATGAGCAGTTCTTC.